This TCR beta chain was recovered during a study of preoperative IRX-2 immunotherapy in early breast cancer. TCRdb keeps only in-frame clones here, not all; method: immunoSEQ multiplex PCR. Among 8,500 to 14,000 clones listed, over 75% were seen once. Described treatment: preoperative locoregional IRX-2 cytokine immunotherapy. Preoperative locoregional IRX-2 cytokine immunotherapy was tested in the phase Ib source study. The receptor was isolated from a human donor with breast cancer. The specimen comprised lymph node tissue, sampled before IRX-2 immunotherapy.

CDR3: CASSLGLMGKLFF. DNA of the CDR3: TGTGCCAGCAGCTTAGGGTTAATGGGAAAACTGTTTTTT. This sequence joins TRBV7-2 and TRBJ1-4; no reliable D call. Trimming took 1 base from V and 10 from J, leaving 10 bases between them. The V gene's germline CDR1 is SGHTA and CDR2 FQGNSA. The CDR3 is 13 amino acids.